This paragraph reports one TCR beta chain. Its target is unknown. J gave up 2 bases and V 2 bases, and 6 bases lay outside the gene matches. The CDR3 is made up of 16 amino acids. Germline values: CDR1 SGHRS, CDR2 YFSETQ. Use of 60 Vbeta and 13 Jbeta primers characterized the PCR. Using immunoSEQ multiplex PCR, the repertoire was profiled, and TCRdb retains in-frame clones only, with some absent. The sample carries approximately 70,000 clones, roughly 68% recorded once. This sample was taken from a study of cytomegalovirus exposure and HLA in healthy donors. Study conclusions and caveats: Per a later analysis, HLA-associated TCR beta chains showed more clonal expansion than other, equally common TCR beta chains.

The TCR was taken from a woman aged 55-69 years in good health and CMV-seropositive. The sequencing input was PBMCs. The chain combines TRBV5-1 with TRBJ2-3; 9 bases fit TRBD2. The CDR3 nucleotides are TGCGCCAGCAGCTTACCGCCTAGCGGGGTCACAGATACGCAGTATTTT. Protein product: CASSLPPSGVTDTQYF.